These T cell receptor beta chains were read from a single sample in a study of T-cell memory formation after mild COVID-19. TCRdb re-derived calls from the 5' RACE reads in MiXCR, one entry per CDR3 protein. The table shows fewer than 700,000 distinct CDR3 sequences, with about a fifth occurring only once. The sequenced material came from PBMCs or a T cell subset sorted from them (not recorded which). Source of these receptors: an adult woman who had mild COVID-19 (a few samples of this study predate the infection). Cell type and time point are not known. CDR3s include the opening cysteine and the closing phenylalanine or tryptophan. A D gene is named only where the DNA matches it firmly. Clone size is shown for a subset of rows, as once, few, many or a class of expanded clone.

length: 14
D: NA
V: TRBV7-8
J: TRBJ1-1
size: NA
DNA: TGTGCCAGCAGCTTAGCGATTACGAACACTGAAGCTTTCTTT
CDR3: CASSLAITNTEAFF

length: 15
D: TRBD1
V: TRBV5-1
J: TRBJ1-1
size: few
DNA: TGCGCCAGCAGCTCGTCCGGGACAGGACACCCTGAAGCTTTCTTT
CDR3: CASSSSGTGHPEAFF

length: 13
D: NA
V: TRBV29-1
J: TRBJ2-7
size: many
DNA: TGCAGCGTTGGGGTCGGCCGATACTACGAGCAGTACTTC
CDR3: CSVGVGRYYEQYF

length: 15
D: NA
V: TRBV20-1
J: TRBJ2-2
size: NA
DNA: TGCAGTGCGCCCTCCGGGAGCTTGGTCACCGGGGAGCTGTTTTTT
CDR3: CSAPSGSLVTGELFF

length: 14
D: NA
V: TRBV3-1
J: TRBJ2-5
size: many
DNA: TGTGCCAGCAGCCTACAGGGGAGGCAAGAGACCCAGTACTTC
CDR3: CASSLQGRQETQYF

length: 14
D: TRBD2
V: TRBV20-1
J: TRBJ2-7
size: few
DNA: TGCAGTGCCGAGTGGGGACTACCTTCCTACGAGCAGTACTTC
CDR3: CSAEWGLPSYEQYF

length: 17
D: TRBD2
V: TRBV4-3
J: TRBJ2-4
size: NA
DNA: TGCGCCAGCAGCCAAACCGGACTAGCGGTAGCCAAAAACATTCAGTACTTC
CDR3: CASSQTGLAVAKNIQYF

length: 13
D: NA
V: TRBV7-9
J: TRBJ2-1
size: few
DNA: TGTGCCAGCAGCTTCGACCAGGGTAATGAGCAGTTCTTC
CDR3: CASSFDQGNEQFF

length: 15
D: NA
V: TRBV15
J: TRBJ1-5
size: few
DNA: TGTGCCACCAGCACATACAGGGATAGCAATCAGCCCCAGCATTTT
CDR3: CATSTYRDSNQPQHF

length: 16
D: NA
V: TRBV24-1
J: TRBJ2-1
size: few
DNA: TGTGCCACCAGTGGTAGAGGGAGGGGGTCCTACAATGAGCAGTTCTTC
CDR3: CATSGRGRGSYNEQFF

length: 16
D: TRBD2
V: TRBV12-3/TRBV12-4
J: TRBJ2-1
size: few
DNA: TGTGCCAGCAGTTCCAACGCGGGAGTTACCTACAATGAGCAGTTCTTC
CDR3: CASSSNAGVTYNEQFF

length: 14
D: NA
V: TRBV7-2
J: TRBJ2-7
size: few
DNA: TGTGCCAGCAGCTTAGGGGGACTCCAGAACGAGCAGTACTTC
CDR3: CASSLGGLQNEQYF

length: 17
D: NA
V: TRBV27
J: TRBJ2-3
size: NA
DNA: TGTGCCAGCACCCAACCCGGGACAAGACCTAGCACAGATACGCAGTATTTT
CDR3: CASTQPGTRPSTDTQYF

length: 14
D: NA
V: TRBV24-1
J: TRBJ2-7
size: few
DNA: TGTGCCACCAGTGACTCCGGGACTCCGGGGGAGCAGTACTTC
CDR3: CATSDSGTPGEQYF

length: 12
D: NA
V: TRBV6-6
J: TRBJ2-1
size: NA
DNA: TGTGCCAGCAGTTACGAGTGGGCTCAGCAGTTCTTC
CDR3: CASSYEWAQQFF

length: 14
D: NA
V: TRBV5-1
J: TRBJ2-5
size: few
DNA: TGCGCCAGCAGTCCTAGTCCCGTCCAGGAGACCCAGTACTTC
CDR3: CASSPSPVQETQYF

length: 16
D: NA
V: TRBV5-8
J: TRBJ2-2
size: few
DNA: TGTGCCAGCTCCAAGAGGCTCGGTATCGACCCCGGGGAGCTGTTTTTT
CDR3: CASSKRLGIDPGELFF

length: 15
D: NA
V: TRBV20-1
J: TRBJ2-1
size: NA
DNA: TGCAGTGCTAGAGGGGGCAATGGCGCCTACAATGAGCAGTTCTTC
CDR3: CSARGGNGAYNEQFF

length: 16
D: TRBD2
V: TRBV27
J: TRBJ2-7
size: many
DNA: TGTGCCAGCAGCTCCCATGCCAGCGGGAAATCGTCCGAGCAGTACTTC
CDR3: CASSSHASGKSSEQYF

length: 15
D: TRBD1
V: TRBV19
J: TRBJ1-2
size: few
DNA: TGTGCCAGTAGTGGCCGGACAGGGTCTGACTATGGCTACACCTTC
CDR3: CASSGRTGSDYGYTF

length: 15
D: NA
V: TRBV19
J: TRBJ1-1
size: NA
DNA: TGTGCCAGTAGTAGCGCGGACAGATTGAACACTGAAGCTTTCTTT
CDR3: CASSSADRLNTEAFF

length: 13
D: TRBD2
V: TRBV11-2
J: TRBJ2-7
size: few
DNA: TGTGCCAGCAGCGCTGGGCTAGCGGTCGAGCAGTACTTC
CDR3: CASSAGLAVEQYF

length: 13
D: TRBD2
V: TRBV20-1
J: TRBJ2-7
size: few
DNA: TGCAGTGGAAGTCGAGCTAGCGGATACGAGCAGTACTTC
CDR3: CSGSRASGYEQYF

length: 20
D: TRBD2
V: TRBV15
J: TRBJ2-7
size: NA
DNA: TGTGCCACCAGCAGAGGTGGACGGCTAGCGGGAGTTCCTCACTCCTACGAGCAGTACTTC
CDR3: CATSRGGRLAGVPHSYEQYF

length: 13
D: NA
V: TRBV18
J: TRBJ1-2
size: few
DNA: TGTGCCAGCTCACCAAGGCAGGCCGATGGCTACACCTTC
CDR3: CASSPRQADGYTF

length: 14
D: NA
V: TRBV10-3
J: TRBJ2-1
size: NA
DNA: TGTGCCATCACCCAGGGGACTCTGCACAATGAGCAGTTCTTC
CDR3: CAITQGTLHNEQFF

length: 14
D: NA
V: TRBV5-4
J: TRBJ1-1
size: NA
DNA: TGTGCCAGCAGCGACCAGATCATGAACACTGAAGCTTTCTTT
CDR3: CASSDQIMNTEAFF

length: 14
D: NA
V: TRBV12-3/TRBV12-4
J: TRBJ1-5
size: NA
DNA: TGTGCCAGCAGTTTAGCCAATAAGGCTCAGCCCCAGCATTTT
CDR3: CASSLANKAQPQHF

length: 12
D: NA
V: TRBV7-2
J: TRBJ2-3
size: NA
DNA: TGTGCCAGCACCGTTCTCACAGATACGCAGTATTTT
CDR3: CASTVLTDTQYF

length: 14
D: NA
V: TRBV5-1
J: TRBJ2-7
size: few
DNA: TGCGCCAGCAGCCCCGTGAGGGGGTCCTACGAGCAGTACTTC
CDR3: CASSPVRGSYEQYF

length: 19
D: TRBD2
V: TRBV7-9
J: TRBJ2-7
size: few
DNA: TGTGCCAGCAGCTCCAGCCCGGGACTAGCGGGAGCCCGCACCTACGAGCAGTACTTC
CDR3: CASSSSPGLAGARTYEQYF

length: 18
D: TRBD2
V: TRBV5-4
J: TRBJ2-2
size: NA
DNA: TGTGCCAGCAGCTTGGGCGGTAGCGGGGGAGTCCTTACCGGGGAGCTGTTTTTT
CDR3: CASSLGGSGGVLTGELFF

length: 14
D: NA
V: TRBV18
J: TRBJ2-7
size: NA
DNA: TGTGCCAGCTCACCACAACTAGGGAAGGACGAGCAGTACTTC
CDR3: CASSPQLGKDEQYF

length: 18
D: TRBD2
V: TRBV7-2
J: TRBJ2-1
size: NA
DNA: TGTGCCAGCAGCTTGGCTTCTAGCGGGGGGACCTCCTACAATGAGCAGTTCTTC
CDR3: CASSLASSGGTSYNEQFF

length: 13
D: NA
V: TRBV5-4
J: TRBJ1-5
size: NA
DNA: TGTGCCAGCAGCTTCGACATCAATCAGCCCCAGCATTTT
CDR3: CASSFDINQPQHF

length: 15
D: NA
V: TRBV5-1
J: TRBJ2-6
size: NA
DNA: TGCGCCAGCAGCTTCGGCCCCTCTGGGGCCAACGTCCTGACTTTC
CDR3: CASSFGPSGANVLTF

length: 14
D: NA
V: TRBV6-1
J: TRBJ2-3
size: NA
DNA: TGTGCCAGCAGTGAGGGGCCCAACGCAGATACGCAGTATTTT
CDR3: CASSEGPNADTQYF

length: 14
D: NA
V: TRBV4-1
J: TRBJ2-7
size: once
DNA: TGCGCCAGCAGCCCGGGACTCCTCTCCAACGAGCAGTACTTC
CDR3: CASSPGLLSNEQYF

length: 15
D: NA
V: TRBV5-1
J: TRBJ1-1
size: NA
DNA: TGCGCCAGCAGCGGATCTAGTGGAGGAGACACTGAAGCTTTCTTT
CDR3: CASSGSSGGDTEAFF

length: 13
D: NA
V: TRBV7-9
J: TRBJ1-1
size: NA
DNA: TGTGCCAGCAGCTTAGCGGAGGAGACAAAAGCTTTCTTT
CDR3: CASSLAEETKAFF

length: 11
D: NA
V: TRBV15
J: TRBJ1-2
size: few
DNA: TGTGCCACCAGCAGAGGGTATGGCTACACCTTC
CDR3: CATSRGYGYTF

length: 16
D: NA
V: TRBV4-2
J: TRBJ2-2
size: NA
DNA: TGTGCCAGCAGCCAGGGGTGGCGGGGGAACACCGGGGAGCTGTTTTTT
CDR3: CASSQGWRGNTGELFF

length: 14
D: TRBD1
V: TRBV12-3/TRBV12-4
J: TRBJ2-2
size: many
DNA: TGTGCCAGCAGAGGACAGGGTTGGACCGGGGAGCTGTTTTTT
CDR3: CASRGQGWTGELFF

length: 16
D: TRBD2
V: TRBV4-3
J: TRBJ2-1
size: NA
DNA: TGCGCCAGCAGCCAAGGGGCTAGCGGGATTTACAATGAGCAGTTCTTC
CDR3: CASSQGASGIYNEQFF

length: 16
D: TRBD2
V: TRBV7-9
J: TRBJ2-1
size: few
DNA: TGTGCCAGCAGCTTGCTAGCGGGAGGGTTGGTAGATGAGCAGTTCTTC
CDR3: CASSLLAGGLVDEQFF

length: 16
D: TRBD2
V: TRBV12-3/TRBV12-4
J: TRBJ2-4
size: few
DNA: TGTGCCAGCAGTCCCCGGACTAGCGGGGGGTCCCCCATTCAGTACTTC
CDR3: CASSPRTSGGSPIQYF

length: 18
D: TRBD1
V: TRBV27
J: TRBJ2-3
size: NA
DNA: TGTGCCAGCAGTTTACCCGGACAGGGGGCACACTCCACAGATACGCAGTATTTT
CDR3: CASSLPGQGAHSTDTQYF

length: 13
D: TRBD1
V: TRBV5-1
J: TRBJ2-4
size: NA
DNA: TGCGCCAGCAGATTGACAGGGCTAGACATTCAGTACTTC
CDR3: CASRLTGLDIQYF

length: 16
D: TRBD1
V: TRBV4-1
J: TRBJ1-1
size: NA
DNA: TGCGCCAGCAGCCAAGTTCAAACAGGGGGCTGGACTGAAGCTTTCTTT
CDR3: CASSQVQTGGWTEAFF

length: 15
D: NA
V: TRBV24-1
J: TRBJ2-2
size: few
DNA: TGTGCCACCAGTGATCACAGGGTTAGCACCGGGGAGCTGTTTTTT
CDR3: CATSDHRVSTGELFF

length: 15
D: TRBD2
V: TRBV2
J: TRBJ2-7
size: few
DNA: TGTGCCAGCAGTGAAGGACTAGCGGGGACCTACGAGCAGTACTTC
CDR3: CASSEGLAGTYEQYF

length: 15
D: TRBD1
V: TRBV4-1
J: TRBJ2-7
size: NA
DNA: TGCGCCAGCAGCCAGATGGACAGGGTGCAGCGCGAGCAGTACTTC
CDR3: CASSQMDRVQREQYF

length: 13
D: NA
V: TRBV7-9
J: TRBJ2-7
size: NA
DNA: TGTGCCAGCAGCTTAGGGACGTTCTACGAGCAGTACTTC
CDR3: CASSLGTFYEQYF

length: 15
D: NA
V: TRBV15
J: TRBJ2-7
size: NA
DNA: TGTGCCACCAGCAGAGGTGGGGCAGGGATGAACGAGCAGTACTTC
CDR3: CATSRGGAGMNEQYF

length: 15
D: NA
V: TRBV9
J: TRBJ2-5
size: few
DNA: TGTGCCAGCAGCGTAGTAGGGACACCTGGGGAGACCCAGTACTTC
CDR3: CASSVVGTPGETQYF

length: 15
D: NA
V: TRBV5-6
J: TRBJ1-1
size: few
DNA: TGTGCCAGCAGCTCGGCTGCACGTTCGAAGTCTGAAGCTTTCTTT
CDR3: CASSSAARSKSEAFF

length: 17
D: TRBD2
V: TRBV7-6
J: TRBJ2-7
size: few
DNA: TGTGCCAGCAGGTTTAGCGGGAGGGATGATAGCACCTACGAGCAGTACTTC
CDR3: CASRFSGRDDSTYEQYF